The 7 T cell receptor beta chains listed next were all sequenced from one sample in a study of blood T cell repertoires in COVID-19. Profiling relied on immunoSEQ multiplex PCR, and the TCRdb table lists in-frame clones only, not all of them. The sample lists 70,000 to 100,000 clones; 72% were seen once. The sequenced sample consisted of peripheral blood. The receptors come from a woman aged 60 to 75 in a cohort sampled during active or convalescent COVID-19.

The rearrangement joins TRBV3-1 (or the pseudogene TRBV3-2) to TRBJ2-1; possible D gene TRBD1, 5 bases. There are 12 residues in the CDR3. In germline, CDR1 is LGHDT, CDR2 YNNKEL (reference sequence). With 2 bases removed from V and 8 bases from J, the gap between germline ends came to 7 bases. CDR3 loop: CASSQWGHEQFF. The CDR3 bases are TGTGCCAGCAGCCAATGGGGCCATGAGCAGTTCTTC.

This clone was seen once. The CDR3 loop is CASNLQGANTEAFF. CDR3 bases: TGTGCCAGCAACTTACAGGGGGCCAACACTGAAGCTTTCTTT. The rearrangement uses TRBV5-5 and TRBJ1-1, with 9 bases aligning to TRBD1. The CDR3 totals 14 residues. The J segment lost 2 bases and the V segment lost 6 bases, leaving 5 bases of the junction unmatched. Germline values: CDR1 SGHKS, CDR2 YYEKEE (reference sequence).

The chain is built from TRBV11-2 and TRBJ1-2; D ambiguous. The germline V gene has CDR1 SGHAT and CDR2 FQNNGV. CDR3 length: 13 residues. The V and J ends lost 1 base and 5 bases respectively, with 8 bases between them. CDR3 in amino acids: CASSLVGEYGYTF. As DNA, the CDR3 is TGTGCCAGCAGCTTAGTTGGTGAGTATGGCTACACCTTC.

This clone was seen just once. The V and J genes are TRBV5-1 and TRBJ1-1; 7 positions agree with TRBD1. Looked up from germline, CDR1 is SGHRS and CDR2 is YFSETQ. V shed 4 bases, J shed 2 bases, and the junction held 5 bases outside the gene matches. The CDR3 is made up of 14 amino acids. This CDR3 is CASSPDRSNTEAFF. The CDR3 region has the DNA TGCGCCAGCAGCCCGGACAGGTCCAACACTGAAGCTTTCTTT.

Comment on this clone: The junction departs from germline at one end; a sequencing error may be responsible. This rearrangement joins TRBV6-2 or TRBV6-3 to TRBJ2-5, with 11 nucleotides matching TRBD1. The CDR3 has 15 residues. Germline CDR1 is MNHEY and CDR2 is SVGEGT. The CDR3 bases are TGTGCCAGCAGTCTCTTGGACAGGGGGCAAGTGACCCAGTACTTC. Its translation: CASSLLDRGQVTQYF.

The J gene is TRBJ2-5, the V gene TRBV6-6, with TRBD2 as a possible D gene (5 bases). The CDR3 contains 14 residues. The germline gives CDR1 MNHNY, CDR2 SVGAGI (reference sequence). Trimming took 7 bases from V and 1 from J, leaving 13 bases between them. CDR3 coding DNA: TGTGCCAGCACCCAGTGGAGGTCCCAAGAGACCCAGTACTTC. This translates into CASTQWRSQETQYF.

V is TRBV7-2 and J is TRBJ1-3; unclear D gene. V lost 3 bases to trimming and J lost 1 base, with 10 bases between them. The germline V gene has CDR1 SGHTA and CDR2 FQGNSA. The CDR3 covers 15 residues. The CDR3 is CASSFSTGSGNTIYF. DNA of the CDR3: TGTGCCAGCAGCTTTTCCACGGGTTCTGGAAACACCATATATTTT.